This T cell receptor beta chain was identified in a study of OX40 agonist ivuxolimab in advanced cancers. Study outcomes and limitations: Within 6 weeks, CD4+ and CD8+ blood T cells expanded clonally at 0.1 to 3.0 mg/kg.

V shed 3 bases, J shed 8 bases, and the junction held 6 bases outside the gene matches. The CDR3 length is 13 residues. Germline V gene lookup returns CDR1 MGHDK and CDR2 SYGVNS. TCRdb's copy holds only in-frame clones and misses some; the assay was immunoSEQ multiplex PCR. The sample consists of 95,000 to 150,000 clones, over 85% of them appearing once. For this clone: The antigen is undetermined.

Blood sampling was done at baseline, cycle 4 day 1, and cycle 7 day 1. The rearrangement joins TRBV25-1 to TRBJ1-2; 7 bases align to TRBD1. The input for sequencing was CD4+ or CD8+ T cells sorted from blood, taken in a trial of the OX40 agonist ivuxolimab. This clonotype was sampled from an adult with an advanced solid tumor such as melanoma, head and neck, liver or kidney cancer. CDR3 protein: CASSDGQAHGYTF. DNA of the CDR3: TGTGCCAGCAGTGATGGACAGGCGCACGGCTACACCTTC.